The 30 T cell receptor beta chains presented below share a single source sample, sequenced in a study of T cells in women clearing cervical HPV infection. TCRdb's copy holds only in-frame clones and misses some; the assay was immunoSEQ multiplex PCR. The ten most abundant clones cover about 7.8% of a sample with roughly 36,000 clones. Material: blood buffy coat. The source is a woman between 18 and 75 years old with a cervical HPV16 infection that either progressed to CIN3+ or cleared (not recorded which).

The sequenced CDR3 bases are TGTGCCGGTAGCGGGGGGGGAGATACG. Its protein product is CAGSGGGDT. The CDR3, in full, reads CAGSGGGDTQYF. This chain links TRBV10-3 with TRBJ2-3; 11 bases are shared with TRBD2. The DNA ends 3 residues before the CDR3 does, and the rest of the CDR3 is filled in from the germline J gene. The CDR3 contains 12 residues. J lost 5 bases, V lost 11 bases, and 3 bases had no gene match. Germline V gene data show CDR1 as ENHRY and CDR2 as SYGVKD.

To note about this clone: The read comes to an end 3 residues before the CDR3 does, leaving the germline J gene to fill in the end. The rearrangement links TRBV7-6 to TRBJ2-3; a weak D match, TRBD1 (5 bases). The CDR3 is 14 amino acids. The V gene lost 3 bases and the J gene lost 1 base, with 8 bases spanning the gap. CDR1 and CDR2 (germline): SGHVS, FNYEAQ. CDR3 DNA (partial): TGTGCCAGCAGCTTGGCAGGGCGCACAGATACG. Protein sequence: CASSLAGRTDT. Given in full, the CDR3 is CASSLAGRTDTQYF.

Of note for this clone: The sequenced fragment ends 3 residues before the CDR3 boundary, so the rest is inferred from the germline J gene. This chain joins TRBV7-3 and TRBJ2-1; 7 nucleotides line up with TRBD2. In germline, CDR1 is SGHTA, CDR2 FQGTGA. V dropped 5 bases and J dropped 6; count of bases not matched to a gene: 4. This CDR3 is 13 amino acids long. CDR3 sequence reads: CASSPGLVNEQFF. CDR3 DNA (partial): TGTGCCAGCAGCCCCGGACTAGTCAATGAG. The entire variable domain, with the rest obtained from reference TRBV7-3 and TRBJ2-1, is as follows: GAGVSQTPSNKVTEKGKYVELRCDPISGHTALYWYRQSLGQGPEFLIYFQGTGAADDSGLPNDRFFAVRPEGSVSTLKIQRTERGDSAVYLCASSPGLVNEQFFGPGTRLTVL.

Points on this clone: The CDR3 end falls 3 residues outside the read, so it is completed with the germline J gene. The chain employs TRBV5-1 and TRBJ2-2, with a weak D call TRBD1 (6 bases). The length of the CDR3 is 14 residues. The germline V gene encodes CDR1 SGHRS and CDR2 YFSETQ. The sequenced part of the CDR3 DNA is TGCGCCAGCAGCTTGGTGCAGGGGCATGAAAAG. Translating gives CASSLVQGHEK. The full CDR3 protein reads CASSLVQGHEKLFF.

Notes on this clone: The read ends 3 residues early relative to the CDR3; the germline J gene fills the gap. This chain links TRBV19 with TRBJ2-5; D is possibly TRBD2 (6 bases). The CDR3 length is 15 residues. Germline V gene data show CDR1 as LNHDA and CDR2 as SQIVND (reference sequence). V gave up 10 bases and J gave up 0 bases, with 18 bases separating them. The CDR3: CATSLTTRYQETQYF. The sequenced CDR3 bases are TGTGCCACCAGCTTAACGACTAGGTACCAAGAGACC.

This CDR3 is CASSSAGYNYGYTF. The sequenced CDR3 bases are TGTGCCAGCAGCTCGGCGGGCTATAACTATGGC. The chain links TRBV5-4 to TRBJ1-2, with no clear D. The read is 3 residues too short to cover the CDR3 end, so that end is filled in from the germline J gene. The V end was cut by 3 bases, the J end by 1 base, with 10 bases between. CDR1 and CDR2 from the germline V gene are SGHNT and YYREEE (reference sequence). This CDR3 has 14 amino acids.

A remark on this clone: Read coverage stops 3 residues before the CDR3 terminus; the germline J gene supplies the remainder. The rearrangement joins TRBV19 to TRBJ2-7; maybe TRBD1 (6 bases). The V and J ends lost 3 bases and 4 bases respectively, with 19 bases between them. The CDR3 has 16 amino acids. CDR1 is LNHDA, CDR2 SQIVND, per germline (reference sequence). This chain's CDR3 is CASSIAAGATSYEQYF. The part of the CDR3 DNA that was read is TGTGCCAGTAGTATCGCCGCAGGGGCAACCTCGTACGAG.

The CDR3 bases that were read are TGTGCCAGTAGTAGTGGGGGCGCGATGAACGAG. Its translation is CASSSGGAMNE. The whole CDR3 is CASSSGGAMNEQYF. V and J are TRBV19 and TRBJ2-7, with a possible D match to TRBD1 (6 bases). The CDR3 end falls 3 residues outside the read, so it is completed with the germline J gene. Trimming left V 4 bases short and J 5 bases short, with 15 bases between. CDR1 and CDR2 (germline): LNHDA, SQIVND (reference sequence). CDR3 length: 14 residues.

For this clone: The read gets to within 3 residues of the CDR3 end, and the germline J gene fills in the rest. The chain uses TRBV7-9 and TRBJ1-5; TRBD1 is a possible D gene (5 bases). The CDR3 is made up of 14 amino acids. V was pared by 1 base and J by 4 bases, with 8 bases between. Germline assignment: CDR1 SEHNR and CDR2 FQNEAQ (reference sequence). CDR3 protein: CASSLEGKNQPQHF. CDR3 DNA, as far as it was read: TGTGCCAGCAGCTTAGAGGGGAAGAATCAGCCC.

CDR3 DNA, as far as it was read: TGTGCCAGCAGGGGGACATTTAACTATGGC. Translating it yields CASRGTFNYG. The full CDR3 protein is CASRGTFNYGYTF. V is TRBV2 and J is TRBJ1-2, with D perhaps matching TRBD1 (6 bases). With the read ending 3 residues before the CDR3 end, the germline J gene is used to fill in that end. CDR1 and CDR2 from the germline V gene are SNHLY and FYNNEI. The CDR3 contains 13 residues. Trimming took off 6 bases at V and 1 base at J, with 9 bases between the two ends.

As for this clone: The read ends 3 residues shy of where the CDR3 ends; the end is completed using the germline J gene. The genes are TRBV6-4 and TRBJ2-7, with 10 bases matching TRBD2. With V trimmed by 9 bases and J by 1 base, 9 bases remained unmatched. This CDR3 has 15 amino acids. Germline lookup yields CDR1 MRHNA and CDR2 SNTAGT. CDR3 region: CASSSLAGVSYEQYF. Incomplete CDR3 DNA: TGTGCCAGTTCCAGTCTAGCGGGGGTTTCCTACGAG.

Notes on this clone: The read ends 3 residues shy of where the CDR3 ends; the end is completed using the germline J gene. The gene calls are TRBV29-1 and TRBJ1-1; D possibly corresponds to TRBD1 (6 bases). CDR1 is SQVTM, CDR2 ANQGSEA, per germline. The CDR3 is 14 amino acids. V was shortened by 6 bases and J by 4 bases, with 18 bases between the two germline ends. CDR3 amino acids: CSVPKQGSVTEAFF. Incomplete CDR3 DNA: TGCAGCGTGCCCAAACAGGGATCGGTCACTGAA. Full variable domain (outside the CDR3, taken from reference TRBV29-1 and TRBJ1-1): SAVISQKPSRDICQRGTSLTIQCQVDSQVTMMFWYRQQPGQSLTLIATANQGSEATYESGFVIDKFPISRPNLTFSTLTVSNMSPEDSSIYLCSVPKQGSVTEAFFGQGTRLTVV.

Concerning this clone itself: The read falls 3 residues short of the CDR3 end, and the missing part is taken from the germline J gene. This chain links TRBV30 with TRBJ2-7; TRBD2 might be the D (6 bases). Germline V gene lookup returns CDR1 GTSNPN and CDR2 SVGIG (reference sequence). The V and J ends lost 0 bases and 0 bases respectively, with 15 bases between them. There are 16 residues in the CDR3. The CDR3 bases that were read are TGTGCCTGGAGTGTAGGCCGGGGGACTTTCTCCTACGAG. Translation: CAWSVGRGTFSYE. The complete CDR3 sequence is CAWSVGRGTFSYEQYF.

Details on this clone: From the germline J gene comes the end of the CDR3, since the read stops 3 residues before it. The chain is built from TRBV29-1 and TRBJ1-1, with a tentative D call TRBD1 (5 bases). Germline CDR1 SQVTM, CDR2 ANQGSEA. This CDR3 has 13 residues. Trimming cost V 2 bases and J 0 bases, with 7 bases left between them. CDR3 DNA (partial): TGCAGCGTTGAAAAGGGGATGAACACTGAA. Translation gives CSVEKGMNTE. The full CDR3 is CSVEKGMNTEAFF.

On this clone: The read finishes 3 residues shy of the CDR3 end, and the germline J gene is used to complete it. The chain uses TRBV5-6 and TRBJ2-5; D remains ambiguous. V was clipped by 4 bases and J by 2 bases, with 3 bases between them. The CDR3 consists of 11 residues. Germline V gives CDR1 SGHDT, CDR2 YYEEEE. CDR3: CASSLQETQYF. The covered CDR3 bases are TGTGCCAGCAGCCTTCAAGAGACC.

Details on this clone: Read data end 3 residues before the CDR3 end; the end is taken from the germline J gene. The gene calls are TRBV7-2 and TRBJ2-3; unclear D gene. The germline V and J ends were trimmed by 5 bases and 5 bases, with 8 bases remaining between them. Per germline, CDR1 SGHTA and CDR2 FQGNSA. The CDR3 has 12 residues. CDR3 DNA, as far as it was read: TGTGCCAGCAGCATGATACAAGATACG. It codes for CASSMIQDT. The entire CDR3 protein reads CASSMIQDTQYF.

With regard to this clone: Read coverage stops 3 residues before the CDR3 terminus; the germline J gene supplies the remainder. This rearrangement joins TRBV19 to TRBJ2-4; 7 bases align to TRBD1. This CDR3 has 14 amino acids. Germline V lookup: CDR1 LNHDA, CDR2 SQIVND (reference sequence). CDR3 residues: CASTVGQFIYGQYF. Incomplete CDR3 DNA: TGTGCCAGTACCGTGGGACAGTTCATCTATGGT.

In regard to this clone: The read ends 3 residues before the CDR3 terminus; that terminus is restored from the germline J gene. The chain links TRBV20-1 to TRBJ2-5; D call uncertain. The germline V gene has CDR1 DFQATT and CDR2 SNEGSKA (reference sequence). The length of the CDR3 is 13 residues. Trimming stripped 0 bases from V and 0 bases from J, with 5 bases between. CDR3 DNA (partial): TGCAGTGCTAGAGAGCAGTACCAAGAGACC. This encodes CSAREQYQET. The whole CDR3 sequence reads CSAREQYQETQYF.

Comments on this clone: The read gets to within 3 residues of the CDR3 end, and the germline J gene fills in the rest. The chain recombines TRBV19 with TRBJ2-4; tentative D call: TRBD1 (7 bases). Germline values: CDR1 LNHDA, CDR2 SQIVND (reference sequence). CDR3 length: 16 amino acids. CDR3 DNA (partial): TGTGCCAGTAGGCGGATGAGACAGGGAGGAGACTATGGT. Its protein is CASRRMRQGGDYG. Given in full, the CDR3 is CASRRMRQGGDYGQYF.

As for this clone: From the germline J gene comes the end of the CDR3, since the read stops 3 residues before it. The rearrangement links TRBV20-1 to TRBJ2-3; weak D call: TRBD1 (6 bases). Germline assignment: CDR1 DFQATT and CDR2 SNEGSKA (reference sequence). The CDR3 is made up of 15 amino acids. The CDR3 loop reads CSARDRGRGSETQYF. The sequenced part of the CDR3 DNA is TGCAGTGCTAGAGACAGGGGAAGAGGTTCCGAGACG.

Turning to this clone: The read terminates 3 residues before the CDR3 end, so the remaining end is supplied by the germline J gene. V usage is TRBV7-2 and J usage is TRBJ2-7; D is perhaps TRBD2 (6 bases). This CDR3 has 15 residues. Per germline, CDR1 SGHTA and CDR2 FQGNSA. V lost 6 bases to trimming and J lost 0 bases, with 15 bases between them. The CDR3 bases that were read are TGTGCCAGCAGGGCAACCGGGACTCTCTCCTACGAG. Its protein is CASRATGTLSYE. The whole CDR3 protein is CASRATGTLSYEQYF.

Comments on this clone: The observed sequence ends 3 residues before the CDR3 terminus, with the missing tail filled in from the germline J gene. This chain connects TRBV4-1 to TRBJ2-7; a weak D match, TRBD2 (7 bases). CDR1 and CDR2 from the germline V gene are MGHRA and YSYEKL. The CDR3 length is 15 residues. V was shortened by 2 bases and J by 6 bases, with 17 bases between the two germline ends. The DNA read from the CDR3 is TGCGCCAGCAGCCAACCGCAGGGCGGGGGCTCCGAG. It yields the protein CASSQPQGGGSE. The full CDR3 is CASSQPQGGGSEQYF.

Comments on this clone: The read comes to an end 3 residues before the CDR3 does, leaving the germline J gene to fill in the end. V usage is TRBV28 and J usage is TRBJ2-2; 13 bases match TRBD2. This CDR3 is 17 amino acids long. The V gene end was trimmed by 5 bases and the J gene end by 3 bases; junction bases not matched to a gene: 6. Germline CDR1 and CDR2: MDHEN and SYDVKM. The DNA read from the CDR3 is TGTGCCAGCAGTCCTAGGACTAGCGGGAGACACACCGGGGAG. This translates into CASSPRTSGRHTGE. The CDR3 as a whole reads CASSPRTSGRHTGELFF.

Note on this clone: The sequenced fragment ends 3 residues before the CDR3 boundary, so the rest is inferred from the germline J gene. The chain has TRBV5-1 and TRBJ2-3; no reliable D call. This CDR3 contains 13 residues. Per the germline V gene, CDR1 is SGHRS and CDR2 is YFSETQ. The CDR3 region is CASSLEPQETQYF. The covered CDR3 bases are TGCGCCAGCAGCTTGGAACCTCAGGAGACG.

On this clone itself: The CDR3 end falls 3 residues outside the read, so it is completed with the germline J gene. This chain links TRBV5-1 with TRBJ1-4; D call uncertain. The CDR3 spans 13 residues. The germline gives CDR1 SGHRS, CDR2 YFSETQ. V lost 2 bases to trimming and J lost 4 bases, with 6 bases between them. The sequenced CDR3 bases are TGCGCCAGCAGCTTAAATATTAATGAAAAA. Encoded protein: CASSLNINEK. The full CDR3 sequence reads CASSLNINEKLFF. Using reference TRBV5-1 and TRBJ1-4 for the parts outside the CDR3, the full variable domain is KAGVTQTPRYLIKTRGQQVTLSCSPISGHRSVSWYQQTPGQGLQFLFEYFSETQRNKGNFPGRFSGRQFSNSRSEMNVSTLELGDSALYLCASSLNINEKLFFGSGTQLSVL.

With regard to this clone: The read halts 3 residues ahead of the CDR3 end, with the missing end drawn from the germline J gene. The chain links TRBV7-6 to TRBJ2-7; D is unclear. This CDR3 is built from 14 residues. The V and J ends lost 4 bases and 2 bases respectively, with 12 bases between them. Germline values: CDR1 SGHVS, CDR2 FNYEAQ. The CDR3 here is CASSSSTGAYEQYF. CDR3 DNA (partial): TGTGCCAGCAGCTCCTCGACTGGTGCCTACGAG.

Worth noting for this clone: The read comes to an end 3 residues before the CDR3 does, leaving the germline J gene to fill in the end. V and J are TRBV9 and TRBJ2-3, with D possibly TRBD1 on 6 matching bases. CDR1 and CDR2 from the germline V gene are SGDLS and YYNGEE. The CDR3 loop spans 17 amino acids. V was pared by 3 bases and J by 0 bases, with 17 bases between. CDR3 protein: CASSGPRDISSTDTQYF. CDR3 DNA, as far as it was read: TGTGCCAGCAGCGGCCCCAGGGACATATCTAGCACAGATACG.

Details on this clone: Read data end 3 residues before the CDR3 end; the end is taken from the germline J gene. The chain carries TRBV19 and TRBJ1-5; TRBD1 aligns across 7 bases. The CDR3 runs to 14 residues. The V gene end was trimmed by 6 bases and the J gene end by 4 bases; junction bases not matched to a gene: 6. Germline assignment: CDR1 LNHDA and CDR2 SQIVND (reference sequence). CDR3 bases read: TGTGCCAGTAGGACAGGGACTGGTAATCAGCCC. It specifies CASRTGTGNQP. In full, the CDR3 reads CASRTGTGNQPQHF.

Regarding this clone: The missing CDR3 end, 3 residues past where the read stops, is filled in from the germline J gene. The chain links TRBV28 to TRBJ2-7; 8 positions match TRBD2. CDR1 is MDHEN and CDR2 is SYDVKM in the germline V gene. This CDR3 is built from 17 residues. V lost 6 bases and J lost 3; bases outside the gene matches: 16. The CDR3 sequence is CASSYSINSGEHYEQYF. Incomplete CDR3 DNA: TGTGCCAGCAGCTATAGTATTAATAGCGGGGAGCACTACGAG. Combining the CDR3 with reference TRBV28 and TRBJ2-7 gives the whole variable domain DVKVTQSSRYLVKRTGEKVFLECVQDMDHENMFWYRQDPGLGLRLIYFSYDVKMKEKGDIPEGYSVSREKKERFSLILESASTNQTSMYLCASSYSINSGEHYEQYFGPGTRLTVT.

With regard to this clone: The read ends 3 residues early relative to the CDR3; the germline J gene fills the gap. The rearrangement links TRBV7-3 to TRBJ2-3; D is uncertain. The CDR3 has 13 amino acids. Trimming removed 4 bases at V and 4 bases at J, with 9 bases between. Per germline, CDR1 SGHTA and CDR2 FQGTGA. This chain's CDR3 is CASSSELADTQYF. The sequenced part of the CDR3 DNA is TGTGCCAGCAGCTCCGAGCTGGCAGATACG.